The 2 T cell receptor beta chains reported below all come from one sample, sequenced in a study of human T cells and chemical hapten exposure (dated by TCRdb to 2020 to 2023). Library prep was done by RACE. The run used a NextSeq 500. The public sequencing data were trimmed at Q25 with fastp and processed into clonotypes with MiXCR by TCRdb, which kept only in-frame beta chains. Records with the same CDR3 protein are collapsed into one entry carrying the most frequent genes and DNA. This sample holds some 350,000 distinct CDR3 sequences; just under 6.5% were observed only once. The ten largest clones take up less than 6.5% of the sample. What this sample's time point label stands for: patch test 2, 6 weeks after DPC sensitization. The treatment or condition label here, explained by the study, means: therapeutic diphenylcyclopropenone sensitization with weekly scalp DPC. Sample: whole blood, taken in connection with sensitization to the hapten diphenylcyclopropenone (DPC). The receptors come from a woman aged 18-35 years with alopecia areata. Some clones in this sample may be carry-over from other donors' samples.

The genes are TRBV5-5 and TRBJ2-5; TRBD2 agrees at 7 bases. The CDR3 spans 14 residues. Unmatched junction bases numbered 6, after V lost 3 bases and J lost 4 bases. Germline assignment: CDR1 SGHKS and CDR2 YYEKEE (reference sequence). The CDR3 loop reads CASSSEGRGETQYF. In DNA, the CDR3 is TGTGCCAGCAGCTCCGAGGGGAGGGGAGAGACCCAGTACTTC. Filled out from reference TRBV5-5 and TRBJ2-5, the complete variable domain reads DAGVTQSPTHLIKTRGQQVTLRCSPISGHKSVSWYQQVLGQGPQFIFQYYEKEERGRGNFPDRFSARQFPNYSSELNVNALLLGDSALYLCASSSEGRGETQYFGPGTRLLVL.

The J gene is TRBJ2-4, the V gene TRBV21-1; TRBD1 is taken as the D call from the table, unchecked against the DNA. TRBV21-1 is recorded as a pseudogene. This CDR3 contains 18 residues. DNA for the CDR3: TGTGCCAGCACCCCTCAGACGACAGGGGGAATAGCCAAAAACATTCAGTACTTC. Translating it yields CASTPQTTGGIAKNIQYF.